The 19 T cell receptor beta chains below come from one sample, sequenced in a study of T cell responses to AZD1222 COVID-19 vaccine. TCRdb's copy holds only in-frame clones and misses some; the assay was immunoSEQ multiplex PCR. The sample lists about 110,000 clones; about 85% were seen once. The source was peripheral blood, collected on day 0 of AZD1222 vaccination. These receptors came from an adult in good health.

The chain has TRBV5-6 and TRBJ1-6; D not certain. The length of the CDR3 is 14 residues. Trimming removed 4 bases from V and 10 bases from J, with 15 bases in between. Germline V gene data show CDR1 as SGHDT and CDR2 as YYEEEE. This chain's CDR3 is CASSVGVVGSPLHF. The CDR3 DNA reads as TGTGCCAGCAGCGTTGGGGTTGTTGGGTCACCCCTCCACTTT.

This chain links TRBV5-1 with TRBJ1-2; D is ambiguous. Germline V CDR1 and CDR2: SGHRS, YFSETQ. The V end lost 0 bases, the J end lost 8 bases, and 11 bases lay between the germline ends. The CDR3 totals 13 residues. This CDR3 is CASSLAVDEGYTF. The DNA of the CDR3 is TGCGCCAGCAGCTTGGCCGTCGATGAGGGCTACACCTTC.

V is TRBV5-1 and J is TRBJ1-1, with 8 positions matching TRBD1. The CDR3 runs 16 residues. With 0 bases clipped from V and 0 bases from J, the junction kept 4 bases outside the gene matches. Germline V lookup: CDR1 SGHRS, CDR2 YFSETQ. The CDR3 nucleotides are TGCGCCAGCAGCTTGGGGACAGGGCGTTTGAACACTGAAGCTTTCTTT. Residues: CASSLGTGRLNTEAFF.

This chain uses TRBV10-3 with TRBJ2-1; TRBD2 matches 7 bases. Germline-derived CDR1 and CDR2 are ENHRY and SYGVKD. With 10 bases clipped from V and 5 bases from J, the junction kept 14 bases outside the gene matches. This CDR3 is built from 15 residues. CDR3 region: CATEGTGGSHNEQFF. The CDR3 region has the DNA TGTGCCACCGAAGGTACGGGAGGATCGCACAATGAGCAGTTCTTC.

The chain has TRBV19 and TRBJ1-1; unclear D gene. Germline V lookup: CDR1 LNHDA, CDR2 SQIVND (reference sequence). This CDR3 region has 14 residues. CDR3 sequence reads: CVRPPVAVNTEAFF. DNA of the CDR3: TGTGTCCGGCCCCCCGTTGCCGTGAACACTGAAGCTTTCTTT.

V usage is TRBV7-8 and J usage is TRBJ1-2, with D tentatively TRBD1 (5 bases). The CDR3 is made up of 14 amino acids. V gave up 1 base and J gave up 8 bases, with 14 bases separating them. CDR1 SGHVS and CDR2 FQNEAQ come from the germline V gene. This CDR3 is CASSLGGQVSGYTF. In DNA, the CDR3 is TGTGCCAGCAGCTTAGGGGGCCAGGTCTCCGGCTACACCTTC.

V gene TRBV2 combines with J gene TRBJ2-3; D unclear. V lost 4 bases and J 1 base, leaving 15 bases between the germline ends. Looked up from germline, CDR1 is SNHLY and CDR2 is FYNNEI. The CDR3 has 16 amino acids. The CDR3, as DNA: TGTGCCAGCAGTGCTTTAGGGTCCGGTGGCACAGATACGCAGTATTTT. Translation gives CASSALGSGGTDTQYF. Together with reference TRBV2 and TRBJ2-3, the CDR3 gives the full variable domain: EPEVTQTPSHQVTQMGQEVILRCVPISNHLYFYWYRQILGQKVEFLVSFYNNEISEKSEIFDDQFSVERPDGSNFTLKIRSTKLEDSAMYFCASSALGSGGTDTQYFGPGTRLTVL.

The rearrangement links TRBV2 to TRBJ1-1, with 8 bases aligning to TRBD1. Germline V gives CDR1 SNHLY, CDR2 FYNNEI. V shed 6 bases, J shed 4 bases, and the junction held 16 bases outside the gene matches. This CDR3 spans 17 amino acids. In DNA, the CDR3 is TGTGCCAGCAGAGGGACAGGAAGACCACCCATGGGCACTGAAGCTTTCTTT. It is translated as CASRGTGRPPMGTEAFF.

The chain carries TRBV18 and TRBJ1-4, with D unresolved. The CDR3 contains 16 residues. Looked up from germline, CDR1 is KGHSH and CDR2 is LQKENI. Trimming stripped 0 bases from V and 3 bases from J, with 11 bases between. Here the CDR3 reads CASSPPDGPSNEKLFF. The CDR3 nucleotides are TGTGCCAGCTCACCACCCGACGGACCTTCTAATGAAAAACTGTTTTTT.

This clone was recorded only once. The CDR3, as DNA: TGTGCCAGCAGCCTAGCGGGAGATGAGACCCAGTACTTC. This sequence encodes CASSLAGDETQYF. The rearrangement links TRBV25-1 to TRBJ2-5; 10 positions agree with TRBD2. Germline CDR1 is MGHDK and CDR2 is SYGVNS. V was pared by 6 bases and J by 5 bases, with 3 bases of the junction left unmatched. The CDR3 consists of 13 residues.

This rearrangement joins TRBV11-1 to TRBJ1-2; 10 bases are shared with TRBD1. Germline trimming cut 3 bases from V and 3 bases from J; bases unmatched to any gene: 4. The CDR3 contains 15 residues. Germline V gives CDR1 SGHAT, CDR2 FQDESV (reference sequence). CDR3 DNA: TGTGCCAGCAGCTTTGGGACAGGGGTTGACTATGGCTACACCTTC. Translated: CASSFGTGVDYGYTF.

This clone was detected only once. The chain links TRBV15 to TRBJ1-1; unclear D gene. Germline V gene lookup returns CDR1 LNHNV and CDR2 YYDKDF (reference sequence). The CDR3 is 12 residues long. Trimming stripped 5 bases from V and 3 bases from J, with 7 bases between. The CDR3 loop reads CATSRRDTEAFF. For the CDR3, the DNA is TGTGCCACCAGCCGTCGGGACACTGAAGCTTTCTTT.

The chain has TRBV2 and TRBJ1-5; D might be TRBD1 (5 bases). The germline V gene has CDR1 SNHLY and CDR2 FYNNEI. The CDR3 is 13 residues long. Trimming left V 1 base short and J 6 bases short, with 7 bases between. The CDR3 spells CASSEERGQPQHF. The DNA of the CDR3 is TGTGCCAGCAGTGAAGAAAGGGGTCAGCCCCAGCATTTT.

This chain joins TRBV7-8 and TRBJ2-1; TRBD2 aligns across 11 bases. CDR1 is SGHVS, CDR2 FQNEAQ, per germline. The ends lost 5 bases at V and 7 bases at J; junction bases unmatched: 13. CDR3 length: 17 amino acids. In nucleotides, the CDR3 is TGTGCCAGCAGCCCCGGGACTAGCGGTTCCCATTGGAATGAGCAGTTCTTC. It specifies CASSPGTSGSHWNEQFF.

This clone was detected only once. The V gene is TRBV7-2, the J gene TRBJ1-2; D unclear. Looked up from germline, CDR1 is SGHTA and CDR2 is FQGNSA. Trimming shortened V by 2 bases and J by 6 bases, and 13 bases separated the two germline ends. The CDR3 has 14 residues. This chain's CDR3 is CASSLIVGLDGYTF. The CDR3 bases are TGTGCCAGCAGCTTAATCGTAGGGCTCGATGGCTACACCTTC. Drawing the rest from reference TRBV7-2 and TRBJ1-2, the complete variable domain is GAGVSQSPSNKVTEKGKDVELRCDPISGHTALYWYRQSLGQGLEFLIYFQGNSAPDKSGLPSDRFSAERTGGSVSTLTIQRTQQEDSAVYLCASSLIVGLDGYTFGSGTRLTVV.

The V call is TRBV11-1, the J call TRBJ2-7, with 7 nucleotides matching TRBD2. The CDR3 totals 14 residues. Per the germline V gene, CDR1 is SGHAT and CDR2 is FQDESV (reference sequence). Losses at the gene ends were 0 bases for V and 6 bases for J; bases not matched to a gene: 5. In DNA, the CDR3 is TGTGCCAGCAGCTTAGCGGGAGGGCCGGTCGAGCAGTACTTC. Translation: CASSLAGGPVEQYF.

This chain joins TRBV29-1 and TRBJ1-1; no firm D call. In germline, CDR1 is SQVTM, CDR2 ANQGSEA. CDR3 length: 14 amino acids. V gave up 5 bases and J gave up 4 bases, with 17 bases separating them. The CDR3 nucleotides are TGCAGCGTTACCACTTATACCTGGGGCACTGAAGCTTTCTTT. Amino acids: CSVTTYTWGTEAFF.

V usage is TRBV25-1 and J usage is TRBJ2-3, with 8 nucleotides matching TRBD2. The CDR3 has 15 residues. Germline V gives CDR1 MGHDK, CDR2 SYGVNS. V shed 3 bases and J 1 base; nucleotides not matched to a gene: 3. CDR3: CASSEMTSGTDTQYF. The CDR3 region has the DNA TGTGCCAGCAGTGAGATGACTAGCGGCACAGATACGCAGTATTTT.

V is TRBV6-5 and J is TRBJ1-2; D might be TRBD1 (6 bases). The germline V and J ends were trimmed by 7 bases and 4 bases, with 16 bases remaining between them. Germline CDR1 is MNHEY and CDR2 is SVGAGI. The length of the CDR3 is 14 residues. CDR3: CASNTLDRTYGYTF. The CDR3 region has the DNA TGTGCCAGCAACACGCTCGACAGGACCTATGGCTACACCTTC.